The 5 T cell receptor beta chains below come from one sample, sequenced in a study of early T cells in non-severe SARS-CoV-2 infection (dated by TCRdb to the early 2020s). Libraries came from 5' RACE. These reads were obtained on a NextSeq 500. The public reads were quality trimmed at Q25 with fastp and then assembled into clones with MiXCR by TCRdb, keeping productive beta chains. Every CDR3 protein is listed once, alongside the most common genes and DNA of its rows. In all, the sample holds under 85,000 distinct CDR3 sequences, and roughly a tenth of those were seen once. The ten largest clones take up about 6% of the sample. What was sequenced was whole blood. The receptors derive from an adult who was a healthcare worker with PCR-confirmed SARS-CoV-2 infection or an uninfected control (not recorded which).

CDR3 coding DNA: TGTGCCAGCTCACCACAGGGTAGCACAGATACGCAGTATTTT. It yields the protein CASSPQGSTDTQYF. The genes are TRBV18 and TRBJ2-3; the D is unclear. Trimming cost V 1 base and J 0 bases, with 5 bases left between them. The CDR3 spans 14 residues. From germline, CDR1 is KGHSH and CDR2 LQKENI. Full variable domain (outside the CDR3, taken from reference TRBV18 and TRBJ2-3): NAGVMQNPRHLVRRRGQEARLRCSPMKGHSHVYWYRQLPEEGLKFMVYLQKENIIDESGMPKERFSAEFPKEGPSILRIQQVVRGDSAAYFCASSPQGSTDTQYFGPGTRLTVL.

This clonotype was seen a handful of times. This chain links TRBV11-2 with TRBJ2-1; tentative D call: TRBD2 (6 bases). The ends were cut back, 5 bases at V and 4 bases at J, with 12 bases in the middle. This CDR3 has 14 amino acids. The V gene's germline CDR1 is SGHAT and CDR2 FQNNGV. CDR3 DNA: TGTGCCAGCAGCCGATTAGCGGCTTACAATGAGCAGTTCTTC. This gives the protein CASSRLAAYNEQFF.

This clonotype has at least ten counts. CDR3 sequence (DNA): TGTGCCAGCAGCCAAGGCTTCGGACGGACACAAGAGACCCAGTACTTC. Amino acids: CASSQGFGRTQETQYF. The chain has TRBV14 and TRBJ2-5, with D maybe TRBD1 (5 bases). Germline CDR1 and CDR2: SGHDN and FVKESK. V lost 1 base and J lost 2, with 14 bases in between. This CDR3 has 16 residues.

This clonotype has a count of ten or more. The chain uses TRBV3-1 and TRBJ2-1; 12 bases line up with TRBD2. Germline CDR1 reads LGHDT; CDR2 reads YNNKEL (reference sequence). V dropped 4 bases and J dropped 5; count of bases not matched to a gene: 0. The CDR3 is 14 residues long. The CDR3 reads CASSRTSGNNEQFF. CDR3 DNA sequence: TGTGCCAGCAGCCGGACTAGCGGGAACAATGAGCAGTTCTTC.

This clonotype has at least ten counts. The chain joins TRBV27 to TRBJ2-5; 7 bases are shared with TRBD2. This CDR3 region has 16 residues. CDR1 is MNHEY, CDR2 SMNVEV, per germline (reference sequence). Trimming at V came to 5 bases and at J to 1 base, leaving 10 bases not matched to a gene. The CDR3 here is CASSPLQRGLQETQYF. DNA of the CDR3: TGTGCCAGCAGTCCTCTTCAGCGGGGACTCCAAGAGACCCAGTACTTC.